This T cell receptor (beta chain) was identified in a study of T cell responses to AZD1222 COVID-19 vaccine. Study-wide results and caveats: Repertoire samples came only from after the peak T cell response. Variant regions that are unmutated are reportedly the target of nearly half of spike-specific TCRs. There were vaccine-associated CD4 TCRs across spike, dominant at 160-218 and 743-854. White British ancestry dominated among donors, who included more females, and clonal diversity was possibly underestimated.

This table comes from immunoSEQ multiplex PCR, and its TCRdb copy is limited to in-frame clones, with some not included. Here the sample spans 80,000 to 90,000 clones, more than 75% being singletons. Comment on this clone: Its target is not known.

This CDR3 has 17 residues. The germline V gene encodes CDR1 KGHDR and CDR2 SFDVKD. V was pared by 5 bases and J by 6 bases, with 10 bases of the junction left unmatched. This sequence was found in an adult in good health. V and J are TRBV24-1 and TRBJ2-1, with TRBD1 matching 12 bases. The sample here was peripheral blood, taken on day 0 of AZD1222 vaccination. CDR3 in amino acids: CATSGAGTGGLGNEQFF. The CDR3 region has the DNA TGTGCCACCAGTGGGGCCGGGACAGGGGGCTTGGGCAATGAGCAGTTCTTC.